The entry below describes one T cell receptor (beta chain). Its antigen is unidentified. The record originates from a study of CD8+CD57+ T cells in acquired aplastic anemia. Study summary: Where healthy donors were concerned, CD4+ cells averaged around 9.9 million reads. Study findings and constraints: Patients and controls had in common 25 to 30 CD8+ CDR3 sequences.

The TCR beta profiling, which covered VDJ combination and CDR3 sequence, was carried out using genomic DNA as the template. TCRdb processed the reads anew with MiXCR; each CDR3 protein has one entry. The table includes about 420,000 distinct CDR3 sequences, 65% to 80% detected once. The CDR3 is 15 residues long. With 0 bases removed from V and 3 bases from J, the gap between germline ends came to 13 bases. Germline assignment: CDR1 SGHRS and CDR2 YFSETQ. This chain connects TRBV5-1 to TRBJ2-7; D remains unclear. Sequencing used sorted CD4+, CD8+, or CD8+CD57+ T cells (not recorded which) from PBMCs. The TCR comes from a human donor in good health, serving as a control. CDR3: CASSLGSQPNYEQYF. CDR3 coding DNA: TGCGCCAGCAGCTTGGGATCACAACCGAACTACGAGCAGTACTTC.